This T cell receptor beta chain was sequenced in a study of cytomegalovirus exposure and HLA in healthy donors. Study results and caveats: For cytomegalovirus status, the classifier reportedly gave diagnoses with high specificity and sensitivity. Confirmation in vitro established that a few CMV-associated chains were specific for CMV antigens. TCR beta chain V- and J-gene trimming was linked, in a later analysis, to a missense variant in DCLRE1C.

13 Jbeta primers and 60 Vbeta primers were used for the PCR. Generated by immunoSEQ multiplex PCR, the TCRdb table keeps only in-frame clones and is missing some. The table has some 110,000 clones, about 70% seen once. Nominally healthy donors were sampled, though unrecorded immune exposures were likely. As regards this clone: Its specificity is not known. The junction differs from germline at one of its ends, possibly a read error.

The source material was PBMCs. The clonotype was recovered from a man younger than 45 in good health and CMV-seronegative.

The CDR3 is CASSIGQDPEFYGQYF. DNA of the CDR3: TGTGCCAGCAGCATAGGACAGGACCCGGAATTCTACGGGCAGTACTTC. V is TRBV7-9 and J is TRBJ2-7; 7 bases are shared with TRBD1. The CDR3 contains 16 residues. CDR1 is SEHNR, CDR2 FQNEAQ, per germline (reference sequence).